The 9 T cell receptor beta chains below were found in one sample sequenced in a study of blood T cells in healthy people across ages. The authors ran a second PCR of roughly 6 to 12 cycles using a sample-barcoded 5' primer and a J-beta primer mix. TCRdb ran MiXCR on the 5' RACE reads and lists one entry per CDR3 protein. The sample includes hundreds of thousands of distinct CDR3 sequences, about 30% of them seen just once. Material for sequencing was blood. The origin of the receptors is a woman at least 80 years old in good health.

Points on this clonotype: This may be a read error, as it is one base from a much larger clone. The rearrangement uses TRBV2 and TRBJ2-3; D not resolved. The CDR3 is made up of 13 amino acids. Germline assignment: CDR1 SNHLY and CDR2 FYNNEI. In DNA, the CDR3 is TGTGCCAAACAGACGTCACGCACAGATGCGCAGTATTTT. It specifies CAKQTSRTDAQYF.

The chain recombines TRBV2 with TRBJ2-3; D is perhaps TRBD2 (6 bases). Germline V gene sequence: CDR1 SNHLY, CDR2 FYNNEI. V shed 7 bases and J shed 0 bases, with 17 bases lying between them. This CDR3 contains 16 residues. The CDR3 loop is CASTQRGRDSTDTQYF. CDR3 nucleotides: TGTGCCAGCACCCAGCGCGGGCGGGACAGCACAGATACGCAGTATTTT. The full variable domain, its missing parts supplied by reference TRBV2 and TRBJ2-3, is EPEVTQTPSHQVTQMGQEVILRCVPISNHLYFYWYRQILGQKVEFLVSFYNNEISEKSEIFDDQFSVERPDGSNFTLKIRSTKLEDSAMYFCASTQRGRDSTDTQYFGPGTRLTVL.

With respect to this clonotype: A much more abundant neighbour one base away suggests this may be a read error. The CDR3 sequence: CASAVGDREQDEQYF. CDR3 bases: TGTGCCAGCGCCGTTGGGGACAGGGAACAAGACGAGCAGTACTTC. This chain links TRBV9 with TRBJ2-7; 9 bases fit TRBD1. There are 15 residues in the CDR3. V lost 7 bases and J lost 5; bases outside the gene matches: 13. Looked up from germline, CDR1 is SGDLS and CDR2 is YYNGEE.

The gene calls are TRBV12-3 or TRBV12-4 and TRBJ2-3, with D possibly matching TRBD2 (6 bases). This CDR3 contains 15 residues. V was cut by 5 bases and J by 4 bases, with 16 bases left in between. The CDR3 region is CASSVRGVVADTQYF. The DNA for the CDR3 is TGTGCCAGCAGTGTACGCGGGGTGGTAGCAGATACGCAGTATTTT.

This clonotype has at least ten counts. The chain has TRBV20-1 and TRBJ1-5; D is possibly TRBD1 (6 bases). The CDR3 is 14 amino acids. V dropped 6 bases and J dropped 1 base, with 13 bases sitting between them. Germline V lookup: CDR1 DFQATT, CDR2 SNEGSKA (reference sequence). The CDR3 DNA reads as TGCAGTGCCCCGGACAGAGGCAGCAATCAGCCCCAGCATTTT. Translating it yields CSAPDRGSNQPQHF.

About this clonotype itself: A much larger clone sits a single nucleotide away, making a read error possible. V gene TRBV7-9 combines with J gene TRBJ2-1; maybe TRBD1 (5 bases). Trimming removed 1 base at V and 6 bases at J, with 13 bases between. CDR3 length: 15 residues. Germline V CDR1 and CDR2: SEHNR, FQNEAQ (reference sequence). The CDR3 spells CASSLGRGWVNEQFF. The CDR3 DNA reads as TGTGCCAGCAGCTTAGGTAGGGGATGGGTCAATGAGCAGTTCTTC.

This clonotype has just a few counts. CDR3 nucleotides: TGTGCCAGTAGTATTTCGGGGCCTGGGGCCAACGTCCTGACTTTC. Its protein product is CASSISGPGANVLTF. The chain carries TRBV19 and TRBJ2-6; D may correspond to TRBD1 or TRBD2 (5 bases each). This CDR3 is built from 15 residues. Trimming pared 3 bases from V and 2 bases from J, leaving 8 bases between. Per germline, CDR1 LNHDA and CDR2 SQIVND (reference sequence).

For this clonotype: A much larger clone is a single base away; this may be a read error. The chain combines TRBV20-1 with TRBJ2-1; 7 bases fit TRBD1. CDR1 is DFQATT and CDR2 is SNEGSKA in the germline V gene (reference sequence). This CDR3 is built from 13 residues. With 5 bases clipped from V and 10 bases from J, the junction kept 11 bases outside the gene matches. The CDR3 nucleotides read TGCAGTGCTCTAGGGCAGGGGGTCTACGAGCAGTTCTTC. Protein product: CSALGQGVYEQFF.

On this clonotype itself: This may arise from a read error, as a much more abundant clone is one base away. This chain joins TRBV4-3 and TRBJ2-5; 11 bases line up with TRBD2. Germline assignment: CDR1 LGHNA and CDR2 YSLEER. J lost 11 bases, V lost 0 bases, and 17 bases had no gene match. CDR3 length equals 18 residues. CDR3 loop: CASSQDFASGGRSNEQYF. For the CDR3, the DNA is TGCGCCAGCAGCCAAGATTTTGCTAGCGGGGGGAGGAGCAATGAGCAGTACTTC.